These 9 T cell receptor beta chains came from one sample sequenced in a study of T-cell memory formation after mild COVID-19. TCRdb reprocessed the 5' RACE reads via MiXCR and lists one record per CDR3 protein. The data contain hundreds of thousands of distinct CDR3 sequences, about 20% of them seen just once; the ten biggest clones take up about 8.2%. Sequencing was performed on PBMCs or a T cell subset sorted from them (not recorded which). These receptors all come from an adult woman who had mild COVID-19 (a few samples of this study predate the infection). Cell type and time point are not known.

The V and J genes are TRBV4-1 and TRBJ1-3; D is unresolved. With 1 base removed from V and 1 base from J, the gap between germline ends came to 5 bases. CDR3 length equals 14 residues. Germline-derived CDR1 and CDR2 are MGHRA and YSYEKL. CDR3 coding DNA: TGCGCCAGCAGCCAAGGCATATCTGGAAACACCATATATTTT. Amino acids: CASSQGISGNTIYF.

V is TRBV10-3 and J is TRBJ2-2; maybe TRBD2 (7 bases). The length of the CDR3 is 14 residues. The germline CDR1 and CDR2 sequences are ENHRY and SYGVKD. V shed 7 bases and J shed 3 bases, with 12 bases lying between them. CDR3 protein: CAIKAGHDTGELFF. Here the CDR3 DNA reads TGTGCCATCAAAGCGGGACACGACACCGGGGAGCTGTTTTTT.

This chain uses TRBV5-4 with TRBJ1-2, with D possibly TRBD1 on 5 matching bases. Germline values: CDR1 SGHNT, CDR2 YYREEE (reference sequence). V was pared by 4 bases and J by 6 bases, with 16 bases between. The CDR3 has 14 amino acids. CDR3 DNA: TGTGCCAGCAGCCCCGTGGAGGGGAGAGATGGCTACACCTTC. It is translated as CASSPVEGRDGYTF.

V and J are TRBV24-1 and TRBJ1-5; the D gene is possibly TRBD1 (5 bases). There are 16 residues in the CDR3. Trimming pared 6 bases from V and 3 bases from J, leaving 17 bases between. Germline loops: CDR1 KGHDR, CDR2 SFDVKD. DNA for the CDR3: TGTGCCACCAGTCCTGCGCGGCAGGGACTCAATCAGCCCCAGCATTTT. It codes for CATSPARQGLNQPQHF.

V gene TRBV6-2 or TRBV6-3 combines with J gene TRBJ2-3; D is uncertain. The CDR3 covers 11 residues. The V and J ends lost 2 bases and 8 bases respectively, with 5 bases between them. Germline CDR1 is MNHEY and CDR2 is SVGEGT. For the CDR3, the DNA is TGTGCCAGCAGTTACCTTCGTACGCAGTATTTT. Amino acid sequence: CASSYLRTQYF.

This clonotype has a handful of counts. This chain connects TRBV24-1 to TRBJ1-2, with D possibly being TRBD1 (5 bases). The length of the CDR3 is 13 residues. The V end was cut by 7 bases, the J end by 8 bases, with 16 bases between. Germline V gives CDR1 KGHDR, CDR2 SFDVKD. CDR3 protein: CATSRRGDRGYTF. The CDR3 bases are TGTGCCACCAGCAGGAGAGGGGATAGGGGCTACACCTTC.

This chain uses TRBV5-1 with TRBJ2-1, with 9 bases identical to TRBD2. Germline values: CDR1 SGHRS, CDR2 YFSETQ. V dropped 0 bases and J dropped 2; count of bases not matched to a gene: 3. The CDR3 contains 16 residues. CDR3 sequence reads: CASSLARGGAYNEQFF. Written as DNA, the CDR3 is TGCGCCAGCAGCTTGGCGCGCGGGGGGGCCTACAATGAGCAGTTCTTC.

This clonotype was observed a few times. V usage is TRBV11-3 and J usage is TRBJ2-2; 12 bases align to TRBD2. Per germline, CDR1 SGHNT and CDR2 YENEEA. This CDR3 is built from 17 residues. V lost 5 bases to trimming and J lost 1 base; unmatched junction nucleotides: 5. In DNA form, the CDR3 reads TGTGCCAGCAGCCGCGGACTAGCGGGACTGAACACCGGGGAGCTGTTTTTT. Its protein product is CASSRGLAGLNTGELFF.

This clonotype was picked up a small number of times. The chain links TRBV24-1 to TRBJ2-1; 8 positions match TRBD1. CDR1 is KGHDR, CDR2 SFDVKD, per germline. The CDR3 is 17 residues long. J gave up 2 bases and V 4 bases, and 9 bases lay outside the gene matches. The DNA for the CDR3 is TGTGCCACCAGTGAAGCTCCCGGGACAGGTCCCTACAATGAGCAGTTCTTC. This gives the protein CATSEAPGTGPYNEQFF.